The 25 T cell receptor beta chains below all came from one sample that was sequenced in a study of fetal regulatory T cell absence and autoimmunity. The data were produced by immunoSEQ multiplex PCR, yet TCRdb's version contains in-frame clones alone and is incomplete. The table includes around 100,000 clones, more than 70% detected once. The specimen sequenced was pancreas tissue. These receptor sequences come from a male donor with IPEX syndrome.

V is TRBV10-3 and J is TRBJ2-1, with a tentative D call TRBD2 (6 bases). CDR1 is ENHRY, CDR2 SYGVKD, per germline. V lost 8 bases to trimming and J lost 6 bases, with 8 bases between them. The CDR3 extends over 11 amino acids. CDR3 DNA: TGTGCCATCGGACTACTCAATGAGCAGTTCTTC. Amino acids: CAIGLLNEQFF.

V usage is TRBV29-1 and J usage is TRBJ1-2; no reliable D call. Trimming took 2 bases from V and 8 from J, leaving 12 bases between them. This CDR3 is built from 12 residues. Germline loops: CDR1 SQVTM, CDR2 ANQGSEA. CDR3 DNA: TGCAGCGTTGAATCTAGGGAGAGGGGCTACACCTTC. It specifies CSVESRERGYTF. Using reference TRBV29-1 and TRBJ1-2 for the parts outside the CDR3, the full variable domain is SAVISQKPSRDICQRGTSLTIQCQVDSQVTMMFWYRQQPGQSLTLIATANQGSEATYESGFVIDKFPISRPNLTFSTLTVSNMSPEDSSIYLCSVESRERGYTFGSGTRLTVV.

Concerning this clone: Distinct nucleotide sequences in the sample also encode this CDR3. This sequence joins TRBV7-6 and TRBJ2-3, with D tentatively TRBD2 (6 bases). Per the germline V gene, CDR1 is SGHVS and CDR2 is FNYEAQ. V was trimmed by 5 bases and J by 0 bases, leaving 9 bases between them. The CDR3 spans 14 residues. The DNA of the CDR3 is TGTGCCAGCAGCCTTGGGACTAGCACAGATACGCAGTATTTT. This sequence encodes CASSLGTSTDTQYF.

The chain couples TRBV7-2 to TRBJ2-3; TRBD2 aligns across 12 bases. The CDR3 length is 15 residues. Per the germline V gene, CDR1 is SGHTA and CDR2 is FQGNSA. V lost 7 bases and J lost 3; bases outside the gene matches: 5. Here the CDR3 reads CASTLAGGWTDTQYF. The DNA of the CDR3 is TGTGCCAGCACCCTAGCGGGGGGGTGGACAGATACGCAGTATTTT.

The rearrangement joins TRBV9 to TRBJ1-1; D is ambiguous. The CDR3 length is 13 residues. CDR1 and CDR2 from the germline V gene are SGDLS and YYNGEE. Trimming left V 4 bases short and J 1 base short, with 8 bases between. The CDR3 region is CASSPRQNTEAFF. DNA of the CDR3: TGTGCCAGCAGCCCGAGACAGAACACTGAAGCTTTCTTT.

This chain uses TRBV27 with TRBJ2-7; perhaps TRBD2 as D (6 bases). V gave up 6 bases and J gave up 1 base, with 13 bases separating them. Germline V CDR1 and CDR2: MNHEY, SMNVEV (reference sequence). The CDR3 extends over 14 amino acids. As DNA, the CDR3 is TGTGCCAGCAGCCCCCTAGCGACTTCCTACGAGCAGTACTTC. As protein: CASSPLATSYEQYF.

Worth noting for this clone: Within the sample, other DNA sequences also encode this same CDR3. This rearrangement joins TRBV4-3 to TRBJ2-1, with TRBD2 matching over 11 bases. Germline CDR1 LGHNA, CDR2 YSLEER. The CDR3 runs to 16 residues. Trimming at V came to 0 bases and at J to 4 bases, leaving 2 bases not matched to a gene. This chain's CDR3 is CASSQDSGGAYNEQFF. The CDR3 DNA is TGCGCCAGCAGCCAAGATAGCGGGGGGGCTTACAATGAGCAGTTCTTC.

The chain employs TRBV9 and TRBJ2-2; the match to TRBD2 covers 10 bases. This CDR3 has 15 amino acids. J lost 3 bases, V lost 1 base, and 0 bases had no gene match. Germline CDR1 is SGDLS and CDR2 is YYNGEE. The CDR3, as DNA: TGTGCCAGCAGCGTACTAGCGGGGGACACCGGGGAGCTGTTTTTT. It yields the protein CASSVLAGDTGELFF.

The chain carries TRBV29-1 and TRBJ2-2; maybe TRBD2 (5 bases). V lost 4 bases and J 4 bases, leaving 13 bases between the germline ends. This CDR3 has 14 residues. Germline assignment: CDR1 SQVTM and CDR2 ANQGSEA. The CDR3, as DNA: TGCAGCGTTGCAATAGGGCGGGTCACCGGGGAGCTGTTTTTT. Protein sequence: CSVAIGRVTGELFF.

There are a few counts of this clone. The V call is TRBV11-3, the J call TRBJ2-7, with D unresolved. CDR3 length: 12 residues. Germline V gives CDR1 SGHNT, CDR2 YENEEA. Deletions cut 2 bases from V and 3 bases from J, with 5 bases between. CDR3 sequence (DNA): TGTGCCAGCAGCTTATATTTCTACGAGCAGTACTTC. Protein: CASSLYFYEQYF.

V gene TRBV30 combines with J gene TRBJ2-7; 8 bases agree with TRBD2. Germline V gene lookup returns CDR1 GTSNPN and CDR2 SVGIG (reference sequence). Losses at the gene ends were 1 base for V and 3 bases for J; bases not matched to a gene: 5. This CDR3 has 14 amino acids. This CDR3 is CAWSGTGRGYEQYF. CDR3 coding DNA: TGTGCCTGGAGTGGGACCGGGAGGGGCTACGAGCAGTACTTC.

This chain links TRBV5-1 with TRBJ2-7; 10 bases match TRBD2. The CDR3 is made up of 14 amino acids. From germline, CDR1 is SGHRS and CDR2 YFSETQ. Losses at the gene ends were 1 base for V and 2 bases for J; bases not matched to a gene: 0. The CDR3 DNA reads TGCGCCAGCAGCTTGAGCGGGGGGGCCTACGAGCAGTACTTC. Residues: CASSLSGGAYEQYF.

This chain joins TRBV6-5 and TRBJ1-3; tentatively, D is TRBD1 (5 bases). Looked up from germline, CDR1 is MNHEY and CDR2 is SVGAGI. V lost 6 bases and J 4 bases, leaving 7 bases between the germline ends. The CDR3 totals 12 residues. The chain's CDR3 is CASRKGGNTIYF. CDR3 bases: TGTGCCAGCAGGAAGGGGGGAAACACCATATATTTT.

The J gene is TRBJ2-7, the V gene TRBV18; 9 nucleotides match TRBD1. In germline, CDR1 is KGHSH, CDR2 LQKENI. The CDR3 totals 16 residues. V lost 1 base and J lost 0; bases outside the gene matches: 4. Here the CDR3 reads CASSPQGQGASYEQYF. The CDR3, as DNA: TGTGCCAGCTCACCACAGGGACAGGGAGCCTCCTACGAGCAGTACTTC.

J is TRBJ1-1 and V is TRBV2; D is undetermined. The CDR3 extends over 10 amino acids. V lost 7 bases to trimming and J lost 4 bases, with 4 bases between them. Germline lookup yields CDR1 SNHLY and CDR2 FYNNEI. The CDR3 sequence is CASMGTEAFF. In DNA, the CDR3 is TGTGCCAGCATGGGCACTGAAGCTTTCTTT.

The rearrangement joins TRBV7-2 to TRBJ2-4, with 10 bases that match TRBD1. Germline V gene lookup returns CDR1 SGHTA and CDR2 FQGNSA. The ends lost 4 bases at V and 8 bases at J; junction bases unmatched: 8. This CDR3 is built from 15 residues. The CDR3 is CASSWTGGSRDIQYF. As DNA, the CDR3 is TGTGCCAGCAGCTGGACAGGGGGAAGTCGGGACATTCAGTACTTC.

The chain links TRBV6-5 to TRBJ2-2, with TRBD2 matching over 12 bases. The V gene end was trimmed by 6 bases and the J gene end by 1 base; junction bases not matched to a gene: 0. From germline, CDR1 is MNHEY and CDR2 SVGAGI. CDR3 length equals 15 residues. CDR3 nucleotide sequence: TGTGCCAGCAGACTAGCGGGGGGGAACACCGGGGAGCTGTTTTTT. This sequence encodes CASRLAGGNTGELFF.

The gene calls are TRBV25-1 and TRBJ1-1, with a tentative D call TRBD1 (5 bases). V lost 9 bases and J 6 bases, leaving 26 bases between the germline ends. The CDR3 is 16 amino acids. In germline, CDR1 is MGHDK, CDR2 SYGVNS. CDR3 nucleotide sequence: TGTGCCAGGGTAGGGGTCTCCCCAGAAAAGGTGGCTGAAGCTTTCTTT. Amino acids: CARVGVSPEKVAEAFF.

This rearrangement joins TRBV23-1 to TRBJ2-4, with D perhaps TRBD1 or TRBD2 (6 bases each). TRBV23-1 is classed as an ORF, of uncertain function. V was shortened by 3 bases and J by 7 bases, with 13 bases between the two germline ends. The CDR3 is made up of 14 amino acids. The CDR3 region is CASSHPQGGNIQYF. The CDR3 DNA follows: TGCGCCAGCAGTCATCCCCAAGGGGGGAACATTCAGTACTTC.

In this sample, this clone turned up a few times. The CDR3: CASSEFGTVNTGELFF. The CDR3 DNA sequence: TGTGCCAGCAGTGAATTCGGGACGGTGAACACCGGGGAGCTGTTTTTT. The chain couples TRBV25-1 to TRBJ2-2, with D possibly called TRBD1 or TRBD2 (5 bases each). The CDR3 runs to 16 residues. Germline CDR1 is MGHDK and CDR2 is SYGVNS. The V end lost 1 base, the J end lost 1 base, and 10 bases lay between the germline ends. Combining the CDR3 with reference TRBV25-1 and TRBJ2-2 gives the whole variable domain EADIYQTPRYLVIGTGKKITLECSQTMGHDKMYWYQQDPGMELHLIHYSYGVNSTEKGDLSSESTVSRIRTEHFPLTLESARPSHTSQYLCASSEFGTVNTGELFFGEGSRLTVL.

This chain connects TRBV5-6 to TRBJ2-5, with unresolved D. The V end lost 0 bases, the J end lost 1 base, and 7 bases lay between the germline ends. There are 14 residues in the CDR3. CDR1 and CDR2 from the germline V gene are SGHDT and YYEEEE. The CDR3 loop reads CASSLGDTQETQYF. The DNA of the CDR3 is TGTGCCAGCAGCTTGGGAGACACCCAAGAGACCCAGTACTTC.

The chain recombines TRBV6-5 with TRBJ1-1; D uncertain. V gave up 2 bases and J gave up 5 bases, with 9 bases separating them. CDR3 length equals 13 residues. In germline, CDR1 is MNHEY, CDR2 SVGAGI. The CDR3 sequence: CASSYPPETEAFF. CDR3 nucleotides: TGTGCCAGCAGTTACCCCCCTGAGACTGAAGCTTTCTTT.

This clone was found once. The chain links TRBV12-5 to TRBJ2-3; 7 bases match TRBD1. The V gene end was trimmed by 3 bases and the J gene end by 1 base; junction bases not matched to a gene: 1. CDR3 length equals 14 residues. The V gene's germline CDR1 is LGHNT and CDR2 FRNRAP. In nucleotides, the CDR3 is TGTGCTAGTGGTTTTACAGGGGGCACAGATACGCAGTATTTT. This encodes CASGFTGGTDTQYF.

This clone was found once. The chain uses TRBV1 and TRBJ2-3; the table names TRBD2, a call not compared with the DNA. TRBV1 counts as a pseudogene. This CDR3 is built from 19 residues. This CDR3 is CTSSQVHGLAGGFTDTQYF. The DNA of the CDR3 is TGCACCAGCAGCCAAGTCCATGGACTAGCGGGGGGATTCACAGATACGCAGTATTTT.

The V and J genes are TRBV6-6 and TRBJ2-7; D tentatively fits TRBD1 or TRBD2 (7 bases each). CDR1 and CDR2 from the germline V gene are MNHNY and SVGAGI (reference sequence). The CDR3 length is 14 residues. With 6 bases removed from V and 4 bases from J, the gap between germline ends came to 16 bases. CDR3 nucleotide sequence: TGTGCCAGCAGCCCGCGCAGGGGGGGGTACGAGCAGTACTTC. Translation gives CASSPRRGGYEQYF.